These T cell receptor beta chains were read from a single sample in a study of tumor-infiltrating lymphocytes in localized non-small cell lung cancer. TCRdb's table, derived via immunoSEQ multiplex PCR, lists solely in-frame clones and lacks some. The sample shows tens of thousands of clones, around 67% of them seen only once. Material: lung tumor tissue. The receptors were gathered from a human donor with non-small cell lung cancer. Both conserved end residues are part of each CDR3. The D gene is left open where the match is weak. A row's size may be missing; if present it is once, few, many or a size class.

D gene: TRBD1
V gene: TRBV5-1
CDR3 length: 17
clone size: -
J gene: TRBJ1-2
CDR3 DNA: TGCGCCAGCAGCTTGGAGGAAAACAGGGGGCGCGGCTATGGCTACACCTTC
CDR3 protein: CASSLEENRGRGYGYTF

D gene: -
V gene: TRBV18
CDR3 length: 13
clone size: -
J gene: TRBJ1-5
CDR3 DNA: TGTGCCAGCTCACCAGGACAGAATCAGCCCCAGCATTTT
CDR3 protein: CASSPGQNQPQHF

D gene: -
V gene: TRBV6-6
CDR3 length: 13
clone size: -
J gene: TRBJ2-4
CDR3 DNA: TGTGCCAGCAGCCCTGGGGCGGGAAACATTCAGTACTTC
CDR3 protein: CASSPGAGNIQYF

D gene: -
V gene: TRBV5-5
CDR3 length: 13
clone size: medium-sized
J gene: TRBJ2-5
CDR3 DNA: TGTGCCAGCAGCCCGGACCTTGCGGGGACCCAGTACTTC
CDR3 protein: CASSPDLAGTQYF

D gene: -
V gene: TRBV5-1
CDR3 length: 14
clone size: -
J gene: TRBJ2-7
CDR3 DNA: TGCGCCAGCAGCTGGGCCGGACAGTTCTACGAGCAGTACTTC
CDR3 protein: CASSWAGQFYEQYF

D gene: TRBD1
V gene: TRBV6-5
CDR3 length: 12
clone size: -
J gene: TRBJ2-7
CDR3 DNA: TGTGCCAGCCGGGACAGGGTGGGCGAGCAGTACTTC
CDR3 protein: CASRDRVGEQYF

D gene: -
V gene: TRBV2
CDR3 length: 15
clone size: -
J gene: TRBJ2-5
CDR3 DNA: TGTGCCAGCAGAGCCGGGACTCGAGTCGAAGAGACCCAGTACTTC
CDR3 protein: CASRAGTRVEETQYF

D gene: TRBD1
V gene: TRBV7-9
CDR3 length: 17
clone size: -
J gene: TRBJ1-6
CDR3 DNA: TGTGCCAGCAGCTCACCTTGGGGGACAGGGGATAATTCACCCCTCCACTTT
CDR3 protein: CASSSPWGTGDNSPLHF

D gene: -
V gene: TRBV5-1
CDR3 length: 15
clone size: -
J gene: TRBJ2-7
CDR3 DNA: TGCGCCAGCAGCTTGACGGCGGGGAGCTCCTACGAGCAGTACTTC
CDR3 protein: CASSLTAGSSYEQYF

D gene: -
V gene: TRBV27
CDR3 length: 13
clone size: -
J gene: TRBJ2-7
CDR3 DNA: TGTGCCAGCAGTTCCCTGCCAGGGTACGAGCAGTACTTC
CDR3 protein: CASSSLPGYEQYF

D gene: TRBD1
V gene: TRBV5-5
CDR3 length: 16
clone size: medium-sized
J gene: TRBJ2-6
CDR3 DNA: TGTGCCAGCAGGCAGGGGGAAGTCTCTGGGGCCAACGTCCTGACTTTC
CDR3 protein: CASRQGEVSGANVLTF

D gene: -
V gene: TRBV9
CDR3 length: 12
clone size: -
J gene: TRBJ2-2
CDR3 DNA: TGTGCCAGCCGGAGGGATACCGGGGAGCTGTTTTTT
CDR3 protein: CASRRDTGELFF

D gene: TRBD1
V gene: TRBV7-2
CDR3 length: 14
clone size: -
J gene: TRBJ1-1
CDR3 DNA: TGTGCCAGCAGCTCCGGACAGGGGACCACTGAAGCTTTCTTT
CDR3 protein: CASSSGQGTTEAFF

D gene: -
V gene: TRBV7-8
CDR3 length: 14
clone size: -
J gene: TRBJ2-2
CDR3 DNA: TGTGCCAGCAGCCGCGGCTCAAACACCGGGGAGCTGTTTTTT
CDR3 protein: CASSRGSNTGELFF

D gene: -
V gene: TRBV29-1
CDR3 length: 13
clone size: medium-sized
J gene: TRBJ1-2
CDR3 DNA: TGCAGCGTTTATTTAAGGAGGAACTATGGCTACACCTTC
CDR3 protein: CSVYLRRNYGYTF

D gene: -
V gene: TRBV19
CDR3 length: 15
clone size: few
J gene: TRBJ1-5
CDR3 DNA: TGTGCCAGTCGTATCCGGCAGGGGACCAATCAGCCCCAGCATTTT
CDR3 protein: CASRIRQGTNQPQHF

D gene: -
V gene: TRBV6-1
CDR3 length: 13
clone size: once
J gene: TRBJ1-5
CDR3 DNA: TGTGCCAGCAGTGAGCGACAGGCTCAGCCCCAGCATTTT
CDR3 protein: CASSERQAQPQHF